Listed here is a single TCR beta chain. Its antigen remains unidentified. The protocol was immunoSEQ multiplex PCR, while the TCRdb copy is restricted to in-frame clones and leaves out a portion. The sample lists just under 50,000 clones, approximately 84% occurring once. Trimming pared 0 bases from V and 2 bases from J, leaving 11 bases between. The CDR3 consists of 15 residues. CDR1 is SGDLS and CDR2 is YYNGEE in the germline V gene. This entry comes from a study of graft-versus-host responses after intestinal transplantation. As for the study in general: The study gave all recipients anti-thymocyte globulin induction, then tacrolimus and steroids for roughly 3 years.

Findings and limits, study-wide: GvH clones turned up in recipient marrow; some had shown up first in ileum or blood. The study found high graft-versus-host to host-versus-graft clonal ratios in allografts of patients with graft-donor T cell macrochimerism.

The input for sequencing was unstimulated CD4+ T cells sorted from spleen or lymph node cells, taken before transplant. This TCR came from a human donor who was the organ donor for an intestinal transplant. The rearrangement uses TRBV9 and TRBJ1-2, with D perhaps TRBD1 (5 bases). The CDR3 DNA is TGTGCCAGCAGCGTAGGGCAACAGGTGAACTATGGCTACACCTTC. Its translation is CASSVGQQVNYGYTF. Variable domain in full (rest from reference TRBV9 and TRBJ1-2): DSGVTQTPKHLITATGQRVTLRCSPRSGDLSVYWYQQSLDQGLQFLIQYYNGEERAKGNILERFSAQQFPDLHSELNLSSLELGDSALYFCASSVGQQVNYGYTFGSGTRLTVV.